This is a list of T cell receptor beta chains from one sample in a study of OX40 agonist ivuxolimab in advanced cancers. Using immunoSEQ multiplex PCR, the repertoire was profiled, and TCRdb retains in-frame clones only, with some absent. Of some 75,000 clones in the sample, more than 75% were seen once. Sequencing was performed on CD4+ or CD8+ T cells sorted from blood, taken in a trial of the OX40 agonist ivuxolimab. The receptor source for this set is an adult with an advanced solid tumor such as melanoma, head and neck, liver or kidney cancer. Each CDR3 is given with its conserved first and last residue. A D gene is named only where the DNA matches it firmly. Expanded clones are given a class, and other clones once, few, many or no size at all.

D	V	J	length	size	CDR3	DNA
TRBD1	TRBV5-6	TRBJ2-2	17	few	CASSLSLTGQGSGELFF	TGTGCCAGCAGCTTGAGTTTAACTGGACAGGGTTCCGGGGAGCTGTTTTTT
NA	TRBV14	TRBJ2-3	15	NA	CASSQAAQGTDTQYF	TGTGCCAGCAGCCAAGCCGCCCAGGGTACAGATACGCAGTATTTT
NA	TRBV30	TRBJ1-5	12	NA	CAWGAVESAQHF	TGTGCCTGGGGGGCCGTCGAATCGGCCCAGCATTTT
NA	TRBV14	TRBJ1-6	13	NA	CASSQDSNSPLHF	TGTGCCAGCAGCCAAGATAGTAATTCACCCCTCCACTTT
NA	TRBV28	TRBJ1-2	15	once	CASSLSGGPNYGYTF	TGTGCCAGCAGTTTATCCGGGGGGCCTAACTATGGCTACACCTTC
NA	TRBV10-3	TRBJ1-2	12	NA	CAIRETNYGYTF	TGTGCCATCAGGGAGACAAACTATGGCTACACCTTC
TRBD1	TRBV6-7	TRBJ1-5	21	once	CASSYSLVRTGKCYSNQPQHF	TGTGCCAGCAGTTACTCCCTTGTCCGGACAGGGAAGTGTTATAGCAATCAGCCCCAGCATTTT
TRBD2	TRBV5-4	TRBJ2-1	15	NA	CASSLTSGGANEQFF	TGTGCCAGCAGCCTAACTAGCGGGGGGGCCAATGAGCAGTTCTTC
TRBD1	TRBV28	TRBJ1-6	14	NA	CASSPGQGNSPLHF	TGTGCCAGCAGTCCCGGACAGGGCAATTCACCCCTCCACTTT
NA	TRBV9	TRBJ1-1	15	NA	CASSVDRGLDTEAFF	TGTGCCAGCAGCGTAGACCGAGGGTTGGACACTGAAGCTTTCTTT
NA	TRBV28	TRBJ1-2	14	NA	CASSSRTASYGYTF	TGTGCCAGCAGTTCTCGGACAGCAAGCTATGGCTACACCTTC
NA	TRBV6-1	TRBJ1-1	15	NA	CASSEALQGPLSAFF	TGTGCCAGCAGTGAAGCGCTGCAGGGTCCGCTCTCTGCTTTCTTT
NA	TRBV9	TRBJ1-6	14	NA	CASTEGGYNSPLHF	TGTGCCAGCACCGAGGGGGGCTATAATTCACCCCTCCACTTT
TRBD1	TRBV18	TRBJ1-2	15	NA	CASSPPSRGGYGYTF	TGTGCCAGCTCACCACCGTCCAGGGGGGGATATGGCTACACCTTC